This T cell receptor beta chain was obtained from a study of blood T cell repertoires in COVID-19. As originally analysed: Amplification from reference gene primers served as the basis for estimated nucleated cell counts. Profiled with immunoSEQ multiplex PCR; TCRdb holds only in-frame clones, not every one. That table furnishes V, J and clone size, whereas the DNA furnished D and trimming. The sample includes a few hundred thousand clones, more than 85% seen only once; the top ten take almost 3%. Trimming pared 2 bases from V and 6 bases from J, leaving 8 bases between. Germline CDR1 reads MRHNA; CDR2 reads SNTAGT. The CDR3 is made up of 12 amino acids. There are a few counts of this clone.

V gene TRBV6-4 combines with J gene TRBJ2-7, with D uncertain. Sequenced material: PBMCs or T cells enriched from blood (not recorded which). The sequence was obtained from a woman younger than 45 who had recovered from COVID-19. CDR3 in DNA: TGTGCCAGCAGTGACGCCTACGGCGAGCAGTACTTC. The encoded protein is CASSDAYGEQYF.